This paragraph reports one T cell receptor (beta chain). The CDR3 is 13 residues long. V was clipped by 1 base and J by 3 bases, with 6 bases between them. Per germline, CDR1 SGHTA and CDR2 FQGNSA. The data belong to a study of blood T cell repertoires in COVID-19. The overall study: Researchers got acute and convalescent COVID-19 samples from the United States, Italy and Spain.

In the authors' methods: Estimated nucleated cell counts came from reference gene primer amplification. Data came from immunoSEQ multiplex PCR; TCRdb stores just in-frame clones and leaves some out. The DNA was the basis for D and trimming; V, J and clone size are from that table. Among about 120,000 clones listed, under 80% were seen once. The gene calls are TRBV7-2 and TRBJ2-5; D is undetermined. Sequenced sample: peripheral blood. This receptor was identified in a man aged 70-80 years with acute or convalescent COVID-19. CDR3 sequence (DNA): TGTGCCAGCAGCTTAGTGTCCAAAGAGACCCAGTACTTC. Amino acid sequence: CASSLVSKETQYF.